The clone carrying this T cell receptor beta chain was seen more than once but under ten times. No antigen is known for it. The data are from a study of radiotherapy plus CTLA-4 blockade in lung cancer. Across the whole study: Disease control was present in 30% to 35% of patients, and objective responses in roughly 17%. The study's findings and limits: Reports identified early blood T cell clone dynamics, with interferon-beta, as the best response predictor. Expansion of tumor-derived TCR clones was observed in blood after radiotherapy plus ipilimumab.

CDR1 and CDR2 (germline): SGHAT, FQNNGV. Trimming cost V 5 bases and J 4 bases; bases outside gene matches: 7. CDR3 length equals 15 residues. The repertoire was sequenced with immunoSEQ multiplex PCR; TCRdb's copy has only in-frame clones and lacks some. Altogether under 70,000 clones are present, about 80% being singletons, with the ten largest covering about 4.2%. This rearrangement joins TRBV11-2 to TRBJ2-2; TRBD2 aligns across 7 bases. Sequencing used peripheral blood, obtained from a patient treated with radiotherapy plus ipilimumab. The source of this sequence is a human donor with non-small cell lung cancer who had a complete response to radiotherapy plus ipilimumab. CDR3 nucleotides: TGTGCCAGCAGCCTACGACTAGCAAGCACCGGGGAGCTGTTTTTT. This translates into CASSLRLASTGELFF.